The present TCR beta chain was sequenced within a study of T cells after yellow fever vaccination. Study background: Preparing low-cell-number fractions relied on SMART-Seq v4 Ultra Low Input.

This CDR3 is 16 amino acids long. Germline loops: CDR1 SGHRS, CDR2 YFSETQ. V lost 1 base to trimming and J lost 4 bases; unmatched junction nucleotides: 11. A remark on this clonotype: What it recognizes is unknown.

The study, taken as a whole, reports: Weaker, the secondary response had a peak occurring faster, on day 5 versus 15.

Via MiXCR, TCRdb re-called the 5' RACE reads, giving one row per CDR3 protein. This sample has about 230,000 distinct CDR3 sequences, with roughly 6.8% found just once. This TCR was sampled from a man aged 25 to 45 who received the YFV17D yellow fever vaccine. The chain recombines TRBV5-1 with TRBJ2-7, with TRBD1 matching 7 bases. Here the sequenced sample was CD4+ T cells sorted from PBMCs, taken on the day of the yellow fever booster vaccination. CDR3 nucleotide sequence: TGCGCCAGCAGCTTGACCGGGACAGTAAAAACTTACGAGCAGTACTTC. Its protein is CASSLTGTVKTYEQYF. The variable domain in full, completed from reference TRBV5-1 and TRBJ2-7, reads KAGVTQTPRYLIKTRGQQVTLSCSPISGHRSVSWYQQTPGQGLQFLFEYFSETQRNKGNFPGRFSGRQFSNSRSEMNVSTLELGDSALYLCASSLTGTVKTYEQYFGPGTRLTVT.